The clone carrying this T cell receptor beta chain was counted only a few times. The authors ran a second PCR of 7 to 11 cycles using a sample-barcoded 5' primer and a J-beta primer mix. Each CDR3 protein is one row after TCRdb ran MiXCR on the 5' RACE reads. The top ten hold under 4.5% of the sample, which has 750,000 to 850,000 distinct CDR3 sequences, 20% to 25% seen once. The data are from a study of blood T cells in healthy people across ages. The CDR3 is 10 residues long. This same sample was also taken into another study, of T cells of mothers and their children.

The genes are TRBV12-3 or TRBV12-4 and TRBJ1-4; D unclear. Sequencing was done on a sample of blood. The TCR originated in a boy aged 5-17 years in good health. The CDR3 nucleotides read TGTGACAGTACTAATGAAAAACTGTTTTTT. As protein: CDSTNEKLFF.